This T cell receptor (beta chain) was recovered during a study of control samples from healthy donors and cancer patients. V lost 2 bases to trimming and J lost 5 bases; unmatched junction nucleotides: 3. Germline V gene data show CDR1 as MNHEY and CDR2 as SVGEGT. The CDR3 is 14 amino acids. Only one count was recorded for this clone. Using immunoSEQ multiplex PCR, the repertoire was profiled, and TCRdb retains in-frame clones only, with some absent. The sample contains 150,000 to 200,000 clones, 88% of which appear only once. This sequence joins TRBV6-2 or TRBV6-3 and TRBJ2-5; 9 nucleotides agree with TRBD2. This receptor was obtained from a man aged 18-30 years in good health. Sequences were obtained from blood. The CDR3 region has the DNA TGTGCCAGCAGTTACGGTCTAGCGGGGGAGACCCAGTACTTC. Translation gives CASSYGLAGETQYF.